This TCR beta chain was obtained from a study of cytomegalovirus exposure and HLA in healthy donors. Comments on this clone: Its antigen is unidentified.

CDR1 and CDR2 from the germline V gene are MNHEY and SVGAGI. This CDR3 has 15 amino acids. After removal of 10 bases from V and 2 bases from J, the junction contained 7 bases not matched to a gene. General study results and limits: A few CMV-associated chains proved CMV antigen-specific in vitro.

The study ran its PCR with 60 Vbeta and 13 Jbeta primers. Using immunoSEQ multiplex PCR, the repertoire was profiled, and TCRdb retains in-frame clones only, with some absent. Here the sample spans about 270,000 clones, around 86% being singletons. This chain connects TRBV6-5 to TRBJ2-5; TRBD2 agrees at 13 bases. The sample consisted of PBMCs. The TCR sequence derives from a man aged 35 to 55 in good health and CMV-seropositive. The CDR3 is CATRTSGSGQETQYF. As DNA, the CDR3 is TGTGCCACCCGGACTAGCGGGAGTGGTCAAGAGACCCAGTACTTC.